This T cell receptor beta chain comes out of a study of CD8 T cells in Susac syndrome. Study-level information: Blood was drawn from patients with Susac syndrome. At that point, they were therapy-naive, on corticosteroids, or on intravenous immunoglobulin alone.

The CDR3 is 12 residues long. V was trimmed by 1 base and J by 2 bases, leaving 5 bases between them. CDR1 is GTSNPN, CDR2 SVGIG, per germline (reference sequence). Reverse transcription of about 0.5 to 1 ug RNA used random hexamers. The method of amplification for TCR beta CDR3 was immunoSEQ multiplex PCR, covering 54 Vbeta and 13 Jbeta. TCRdb ran MiXCR on the immunoSEQ multiplex PCR reads and lists one entry per CDR3 protein. Here the sample spans about 190,000 distinct CDR3 sequences, almost 96% being singletons. TCR beta sequences were obtained from blood CD8+ and CD4+ T cells. Negative isolation was used for CD8+ and CD4+ T cells and FACS enrichment for TEMRA cells.

The material sequenced was CD4+ T cells from PBMCs. This sequence was found in a human donor with Susac syndrome. V gene TRBV30 combines with J gene TRBJ1-1, with D hard to call. The CDR3 sequence is CAWSAFNTEAFF. The CDR3 DNA reads TGTGCCTGGAGTGCCTTTAACACTGAAGCTTTCTTT.